This T cell receptor beta chain was found in a study of blood T cell repertoires in COVID-19. Study overall: From the United States, Italy and Spain came samples of acute and convalescent COVID-19.

In Cohort 3, a recovered donor had either two negative PCRs, clearance, or symptom resolution. CDR3 length: 17 amino acids. Trimming left V 1 base short and J 2 bases short, with 17 bases between. Germline V gives CDR1 LGHNA, CDR2 YNFKEQ. The repertoire was sequenced with immunoSEQ multiplex PCR; TCRdb's copy has only in-frame clones and lacks some. The sample yields a few hundred thousand clones, around 90% seen once. The V call is TRBV4-2, the J call TRBJ1-1; D is ambiguous. The source of this sequence is a woman aged 18 to 35 who had recovered from COVID-19. Sequencing input: PBMCs or T cells enriched from blood (not recorded which). The CDR3 region has the DNA TGTGCCAGCAGCCAAGGTCGTGGTCAGTCTCTTAACACTGAAGCTTTCTTT. As protein: CASSQGRGQSLNTEAFF.